Below, 9 T cell receptor beta chains from the same sample are listed, as sequenced in a study of HIV-infected patients and healthy controls. The repertoire came from unfractionated whole blood and reflected all unsorted peripheral T cells. Alpha and beta constant-region primers primed reverse transcription of approximately 460 ng RNA. Each of the alpha and beta chains got its own library through chain-specific third strand synthesis with indices. TCRdb redid the calling of the 5' RACE reads with MiXCR, one entry per CDR3 protein. Among about 10,000 distinct CDR3 sequences, about 10% were seen once, and the ten largest hold over 15%. Specimen: blood, collected before antiretroviral therapy. The source is an adult with HIV infection.

This clonotype was observed at least ten times. V gene TRBV11-2 combines with J gene TRBJ2-1; the match to TRBD2 covers 8 bases. This CDR3 region has 23 residues. Trimming took 5 bases from V and 5 from J; bases not matched to a gene: 32. CDR1 and CDR2 (germline): SGHAT, FQNNGV. CDR3 sequence reads: CASSLPSDPRVGASGFGHNEQFF. CDR3 in DNA: TGTGCCAGCAGCCTCCCCTCGGACCCCCGTGTAGGCGCTAGCGGGTTTGGGCACAATGAGCAGTTCTTC.

This clonotype was recorded at least ten times. The J gene is TRBJ2-7, the V gene TRBV7-2; 9 nucleotides match TRBD1. CDR1 SGHTA and CDR2 FQGNSA come from the germline V gene. This CDR3 has 15 amino acids. V gave up 4 bases and J gave up 0 bases; unmatched junction bases: 4. The CDR3 spells CASSYPGQGSYEQYF. Written as DNA, the CDR3 is TGTGCCAGCAGCTATCCGGGACAGGGCTCCTACGAGCAGTACTTC.

The chain recombines TRBV3-1 with TRBJ2-3; 7 bases line up with TRBD1. Unmatched junction bases numbered 8, after V lost 3 bases and J lost 8 bases. The CDR3 is 14 residues long. Germline V lookup: CDR1 LGHDT, CDR2 YNNKEL (reference sequence). The CDR3 DNA is TGTGCCAGCAGCCAGGATAGGACAGGCATTACGCAGTATTTT. Its translation is CASSQDRTGITQYF.

This clonotype was seen repeatedly, ten times or more. This chain connects TRBV23-1 to TRBJ2-5, with D possibly being TRBD1 (5 bases). TRBV23-1 has ORF status, its function being uncertain. V lost 6 bases and J 4 bases, leaving 12 bases between the germline ends. The CDR3 sequence is 13 residues long. The CDR3 is CASRMCRAETQYF. The CDR3 bases are TGCGCCAGCAGAATGTGCAGGGCAGAGACCCAGTACTTC.

The table lists this clonotype with many counts. The V call is TRBV19, the J call TRBJ2-2; 13 positions agree with TRBD2. The CDR3 spans 16 residues. V dropped 9 bases and J dropped 5; count of bases not matched to a gene: 9. From germline, CDR1 is LNHDA and CDR2 SQIVND (reference sequence). DNA of the CDR3: TGTGCCAGCAAACTAGCGGGAGGGCCGGGGACCGGGGAGCTGTTTTTT. It codes for CASKLAGGPGTGELFF.

This clonotype was seen a few times. The chain combines TRBV9 with TRBJ1-3, with TRBD1 matching over 8 bases. In germline, CDR1 is SGDLS, CDR2 YYNGEE. Trimming removed 3 bases from V and 5 bases from J; junction bases left unmatched: 7. The CDR3 length is 15 residues. CDR3 bases: TGTGCCAGCAGCGGAGGGACAGGCGTACGAAACACCATATATTTT. Translated, it gives CASSGGTGVRNTIYF.

This clonotype was seen at least ten times. Here the CDR3 reads CASSLQGGHEQYF. In DNA form, the CDR3 reads TGTGCCAGCAGTTTACAGGGGGGGCACGAGCAGTACTTC. This chain links TRBV28 with TRBJ2-7; the D gene could be TRBD1 or TRBD2 (7 bases each). Germline values: CDR1 MDHEN, CDR2 SYDVKM. The CDR3 length is 13 residues. Trimming pared 2 bases from V and 5 bases from J, leaving 10 bases between.

The table lists this clonotype with many counts. This rearrangement joins TRBV20-1 to TRBJ2-1; 10 bases fit TRBD2. Per the germline V gene, CDR1 is DFQATT and CDR2 is SNEGSKA (reference sequence). This CDR3 is built from 15 residues. V gave up 1 base and J gave up 3 bases; unmatched junction bases: 3. The CDR3 spells CSARGPSGSYNEQFF. DNA for the CDR3: TGCAGTGCTAGAGGTCCTAGCGGGAGCTACAATGAGCAGTTCTTC.

This sequence joins TRBV29-1 and TRBJ2-3, with unresolved D. Germline values: CDR1 SQVTM, CDR2 ANQGSEA. The CDR3 has 10 amino acids. V was shortened by 7 bases and J by 3 bases, with 5 bases between the two germline ends. The CDR3 coding sequence is TGCAGCGGCTCGACAGATACGCAGTATTTT. Translating it yields CSGSTDTQYF.